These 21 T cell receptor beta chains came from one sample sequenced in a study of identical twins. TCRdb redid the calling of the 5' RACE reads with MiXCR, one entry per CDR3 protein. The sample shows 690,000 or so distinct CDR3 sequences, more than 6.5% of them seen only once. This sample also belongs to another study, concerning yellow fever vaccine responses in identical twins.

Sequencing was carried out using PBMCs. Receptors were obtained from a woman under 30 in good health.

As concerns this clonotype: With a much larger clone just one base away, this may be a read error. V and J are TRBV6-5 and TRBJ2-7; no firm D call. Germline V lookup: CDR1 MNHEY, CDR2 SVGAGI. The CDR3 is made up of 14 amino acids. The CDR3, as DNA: TGTGCCATCAGTTACTCGTCCCAGTCATACGAGCAGTACTTC. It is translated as CAISYSSQSYEQYF.

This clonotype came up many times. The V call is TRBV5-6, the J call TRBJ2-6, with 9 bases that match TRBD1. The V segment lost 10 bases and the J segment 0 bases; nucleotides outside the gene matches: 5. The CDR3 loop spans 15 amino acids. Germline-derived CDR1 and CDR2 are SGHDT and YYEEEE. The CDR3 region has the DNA TGTGCCGGGGGGACAGGGAACTCTGGGGCCAACGTCCTGACTTTC. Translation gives CAGGTGNSGANVLTF.

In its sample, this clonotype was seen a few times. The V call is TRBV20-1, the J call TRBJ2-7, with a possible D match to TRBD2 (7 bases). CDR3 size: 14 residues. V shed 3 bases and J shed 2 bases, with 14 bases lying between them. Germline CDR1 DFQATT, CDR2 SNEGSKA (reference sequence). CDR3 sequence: CSASVGAGAYEQYF. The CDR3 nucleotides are TGCAGTGCTAGTGTGGGGGCGGGGGCCTACGAGCAGTACTTC.

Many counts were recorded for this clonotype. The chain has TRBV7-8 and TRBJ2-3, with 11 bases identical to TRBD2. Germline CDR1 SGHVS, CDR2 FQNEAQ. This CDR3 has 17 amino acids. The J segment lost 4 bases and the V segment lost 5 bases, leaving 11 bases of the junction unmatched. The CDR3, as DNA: TGTGCCAGCAGCCAGCGATCAATAGCGGGAGGGTCAGATACGCAGTATTTT. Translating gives CASSQRSIAGGSDTQYF.

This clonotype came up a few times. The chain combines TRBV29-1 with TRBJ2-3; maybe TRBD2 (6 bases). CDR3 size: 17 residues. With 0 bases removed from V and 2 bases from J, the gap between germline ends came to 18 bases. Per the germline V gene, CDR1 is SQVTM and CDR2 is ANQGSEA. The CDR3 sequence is CSVEDVSVGLITDTQYF. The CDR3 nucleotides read TGCAGCGTTGAAGACGTGTCAGTGGGACTTATCACAGATACGCAGTATTTT.

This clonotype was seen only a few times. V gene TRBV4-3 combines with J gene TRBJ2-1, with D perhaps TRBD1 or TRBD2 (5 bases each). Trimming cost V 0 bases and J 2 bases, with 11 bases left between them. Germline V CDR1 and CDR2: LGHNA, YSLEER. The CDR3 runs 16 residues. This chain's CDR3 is CASSQDTGTPYNEQFF. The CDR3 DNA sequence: TGCGCCAGCAGCCAAGATACCGGGACCCCCTACAATGAGCAGTTCTTC.

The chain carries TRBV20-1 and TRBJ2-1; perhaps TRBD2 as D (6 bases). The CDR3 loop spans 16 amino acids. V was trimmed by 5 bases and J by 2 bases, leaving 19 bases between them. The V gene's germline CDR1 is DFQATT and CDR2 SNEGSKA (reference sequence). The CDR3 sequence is CSAEGMIAETYNEQFF. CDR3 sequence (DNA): TGCAGTGCTGAAGGGATGATAGCGGAAACCTACAATGAGCAGTTCTTC.

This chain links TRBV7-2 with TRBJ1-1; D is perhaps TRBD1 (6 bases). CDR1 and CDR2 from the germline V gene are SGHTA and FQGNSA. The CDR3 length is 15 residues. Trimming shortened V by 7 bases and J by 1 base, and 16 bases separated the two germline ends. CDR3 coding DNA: TGTGCCAGCAACCTACGATCGGGACAGAACACTGAAGCTTTCTTT. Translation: CASNLRSGQNTEAFF.

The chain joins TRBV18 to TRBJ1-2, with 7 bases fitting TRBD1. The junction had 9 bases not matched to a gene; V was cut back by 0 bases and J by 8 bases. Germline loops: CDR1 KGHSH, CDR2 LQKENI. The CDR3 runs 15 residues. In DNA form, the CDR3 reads TGTGCCAGCTCACCACCAGGGGACAGAGCCCGAGGCTACACCTTC. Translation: CASSPPGDRARGYTF.

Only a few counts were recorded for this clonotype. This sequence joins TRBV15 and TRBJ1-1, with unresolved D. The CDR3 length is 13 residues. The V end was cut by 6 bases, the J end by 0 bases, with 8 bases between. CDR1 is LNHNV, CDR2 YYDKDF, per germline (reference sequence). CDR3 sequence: CATSIAMNTEAFF. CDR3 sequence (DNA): TGTGCCACCAGTATTGCCATGAACACTGAAGCTTTCTTT.

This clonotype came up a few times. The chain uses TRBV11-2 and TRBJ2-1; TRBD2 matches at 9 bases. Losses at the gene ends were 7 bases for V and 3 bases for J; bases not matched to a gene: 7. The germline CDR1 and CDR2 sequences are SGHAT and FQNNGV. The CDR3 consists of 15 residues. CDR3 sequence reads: CASTPGLANYNEQFF. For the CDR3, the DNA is TGTGCCAGCACCCCGGGACTAGCTAACTACAATGAGCAGTTCTTC. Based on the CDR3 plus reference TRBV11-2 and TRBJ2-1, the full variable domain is EAGVAQSPRYKIIEKRQSVAFWCNPISGHATLYWYQQILGQGPKLLIQFQNNGVVDDSQLPKDRFSAERLKGVDSTLKIQPAKLEDSAVYLCASTPGLANYNEQFFGPGTRLTVL.

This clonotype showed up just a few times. CDR3 sequence reads: CASSLGTAGEAFF. The CDR3 DNA sequence: TGTGCCAGCAGCCTGGGGACGGCCGGAGAAGCTTTCTTT. The chain is built from TRBV5-6 and TRBJ1-1; possible D gene TRBD1, 5 bases. Germline V gene sequence: CDR1 SGHDT, CDR2 YYEEEE. The V end was cut by 4 bases, the J end by 8 bases, with 15 bases between. The CDR3 has 13 residues. Full variable domain (rest looked up from reference TRBV5-6 and TRBJ1-1): DAGVTQSPTHLIKTRGQQVTLRCSPKSGHDTVSWYQQALGQGPQFIFQYYEEEERQRGNFPDRFSGHQFPNYSSELNVNALLLGDSALYLCASSLGTAGEAFFGQGTRLTVV.

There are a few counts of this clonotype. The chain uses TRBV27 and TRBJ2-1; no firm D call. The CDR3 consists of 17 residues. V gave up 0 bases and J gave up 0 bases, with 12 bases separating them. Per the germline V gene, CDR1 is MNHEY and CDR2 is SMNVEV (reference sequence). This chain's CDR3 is CASSLSDGVSSYNEQFF. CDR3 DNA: TGTGCCAGCAGTTTATCGGACGGCGTCTCCTCCTACAATGAGCAGTTCTTC.

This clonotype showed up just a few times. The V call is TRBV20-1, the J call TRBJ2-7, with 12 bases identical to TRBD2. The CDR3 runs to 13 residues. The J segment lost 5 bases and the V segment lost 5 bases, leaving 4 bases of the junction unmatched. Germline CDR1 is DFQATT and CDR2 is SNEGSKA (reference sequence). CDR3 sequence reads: CSAGGLAGHEQYF. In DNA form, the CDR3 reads TGCAGTGCTGGGGGACTAGCGGGCCACGAGCAGTACTTC.

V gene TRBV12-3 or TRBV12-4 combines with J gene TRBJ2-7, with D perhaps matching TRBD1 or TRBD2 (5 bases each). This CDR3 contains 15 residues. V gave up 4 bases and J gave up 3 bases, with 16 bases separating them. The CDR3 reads CASSSSGLRGYEQYF. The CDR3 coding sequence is TGTGCCAGCAGTTCTTCAGGGTTGAGGGGCTACGAGCAGTACTTC.

DNA for the CDR3: TGTGCCAGCGGGGCCGCCTACGAGCAGTACTTC. As protein: CASGAAYEQYF. The chain carries TRBV10-3 and TRBJ2-7; D perhaps matches TRBD2 (6 bases). V lost 10 bases and J lost 2, with 9 bases in between. Germline V lookup: CDR1 ENHRY, CDR2 SYGVKD. The CDR3 covers 11 residues.

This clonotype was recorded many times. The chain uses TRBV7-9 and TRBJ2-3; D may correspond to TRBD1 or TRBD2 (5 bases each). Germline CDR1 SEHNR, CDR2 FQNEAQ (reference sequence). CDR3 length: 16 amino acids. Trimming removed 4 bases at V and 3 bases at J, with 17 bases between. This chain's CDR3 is CASSSSVEGTTDTQYF. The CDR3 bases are TGTGCCAGCAGCTCCTCAGTAGAGGGGACGACAGATACGCAGTATTTT.

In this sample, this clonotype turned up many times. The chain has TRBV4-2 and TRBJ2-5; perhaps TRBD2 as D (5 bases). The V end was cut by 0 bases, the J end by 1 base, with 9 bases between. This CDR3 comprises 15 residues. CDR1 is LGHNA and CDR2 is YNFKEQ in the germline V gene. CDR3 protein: CASSQDPDFQETQYF. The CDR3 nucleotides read TGTGCCAGCAGCCAAGATCCGGACTTCCAAGAGACCCAGTACTTC.

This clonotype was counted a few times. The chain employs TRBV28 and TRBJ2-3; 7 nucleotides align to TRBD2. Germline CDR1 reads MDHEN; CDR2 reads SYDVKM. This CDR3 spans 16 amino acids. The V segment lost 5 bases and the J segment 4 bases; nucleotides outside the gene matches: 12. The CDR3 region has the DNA TGTGCCAGCAGTCCCCCCGCCAGCGGGGATGCAGATACGCAGTATTTT. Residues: CASSPPASGDADTQYF.

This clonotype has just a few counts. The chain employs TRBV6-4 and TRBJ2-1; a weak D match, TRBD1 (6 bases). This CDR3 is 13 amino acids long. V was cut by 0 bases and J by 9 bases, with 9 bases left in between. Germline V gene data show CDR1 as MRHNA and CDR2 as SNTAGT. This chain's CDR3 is CASSDSRGSEQFF. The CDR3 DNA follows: TGTGCCAGCAGTGACTCGAGGGGGAGTGAGCAGTTCTTC.

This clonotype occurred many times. The CDR3: CASSYRGSHYEQYF. In nucleotides, the CDR3 is TGTGCCAGCAGTTACCGCGGGAGCCACTACGAGCAGTACTTC. The chain links TRBV6-2 or TRBV6-3 to TRBJ2-7; TRBD2 aligns across 7 bases. V gave up 2 bases and J gave up 3 bases; unmatched junction bases: 4. Per the germline V gene, CDR1 is MNHEY and CDR2 is SVGEGT. CDR3 length equals 14 residues.